A single count supports the clone carrying this T cell receptor (beta chain). A read error may produce the germline difference seen at one junction end. The CDR3 contains 18 residues. In germline, CDR1 is MNHEY, CDR2 SVGAGI. These data belong to a study of tumor-infiltrating lymphocytes in primary liver carcinoma. Unsorted bulk tissue of about 20-32 mg yielded co-extracted RNA and DNA. TCR beta cDNA came from 400 to 500 ng total RNA, primed with a constant-region primer. Each TCR beta library was derived from three nested multiplex PCR rounds that employed slightly modified ARM-PCR. Researchers ran the first two PCR rounds for approximately 10 cycles each with TRBV1-TRBV30 forward primers and a C-beta reverse primer. TCRdb independently ran MiXCR on the multiplex PCR reads; one entry per CDR3 protein. The sample includes under 85,000 distinct CDR3 sequences, approximately 77% of them seen just once.

This sequence originates from a man aged 40-55 years with primary liver carcinoma and hepatitis B virus infection. The chain carries TRBV6-5 and TRBJ2-6; TRBD1 is a possible D gene (5 bases). The specimen sequenced was liver tumor tissue from sampling region 1. Specified subset: tumor region T1, superior pole. The CDR3 region is CASSLWIGMKTGATVLTF. The CDR3 DNA reads TGTGCCAGCAGTCTTTGGATAGGGATGAAAACTGGGGCCACCGTCCTGACTTTC.